Listed below are T cell receptor beta chains from one sample, sequenced in a study of cytomegalovirus exposure and HLA in healthy donors. The data were produced by immunoSEQ multiplex PCR, yet TCRdb's version contains in-frame clones alone and is incomplete. The table includes under 150,000 clones, approximately 69% detected once. Sequences were obtained from PBMCs. The receptors stem from a middle-aged woman in good health and CMV-seropositive. Each CDR3 is given with its conserved first and last residue. Fields, in order: D gene, clone size, J gene, V gene, CDR3 DNA, CDR3 protein. D genes are given only for firm matches. Size is omitted from some rows. Given values are once, few, many or a class for expanded clones.

D: TRBD1
size: -
J: TRBJ1-2
V: TRBV5-4
DNA: TGTGCCAGCAGCTCCCGGACAGGGGTCGAAGGCTACACCTTC
CDR3: CASSSRTGVEGYTF

D: -
size: -
J: TRBJ2-5
V: TRBV5-6
DNA: TGTGCCAGCAGCTTGCTCGGGACCCAGTACTTC
CDR3: CASSLLGTQYF

D: -
size: -
J: TRBJ1-1
V: TRBV11-1
DNA: TGTGCCAGCAGCTTAGGGAGGGCAATGAGCAGGACTGAAGCTTTCTTT
CDR3: CASSLGRAMSRTEAFF

D: TRBD2
size: -
J: TRBJ2-7
V: TRBV6-4
DNA: TGTGCCAGCAGTGTTCGGGGGGGATCCTACGAGCAGTACTTC
CDR3: CASSVRGGSYEQYF

D: -
size: few
J: TRBJ2-7
V: TRBV6-1
DNA: TGTGCCAGCAGGGAAACCTTCGGCGAGCAGTACTTC
CDR3: CASRETFGEQYF

D: -
size: -
J: TRBJ2-1
V: TRBV18
DNA: TGTGCCAGCTCACCCGCGGTAAGCTCCTACAATGAGCAGTTCTTC
CDR3: CASSPAVSSYNEQFF

D: -
size: -
J: TRBJ2-2
V: TRBV7-2
DNA: TGTGCCAGCAGCTTAGGCGGTGCCACCGGGGAGCTGTTTTTT
CDR3: CASSLGGATGELFF

D: -
size: -
J: TRBJ1-1
V: TRBV6-4
DNA: TGTGCCAGCAGTTGGCAGTTGAACACTGAAGCTTTCTTT
CDR3: CASSWQLNTEAFF

D: -
size: -
J: TRBJ1-1
V: TRBV2
DNA: TGTGCCAGCAGGGCGCGCAGGGGGAACACTGAAGCTTTCTTT
CDR3: CASRARRGNTEAFF

D: -
size: once
J: TRBJ1-2
V: TRBV4-1
DNA: TGCGCCAGCAGCCCTGGGGCAGTCTTTAACTATGGCTACACCTTC
CDR3: CASSPGAVFNYGYTF

D: -
size: once
J: TRBJ1-1
V: TRBV5-1
DNA: TGCGCCAGCAGAGGGGGGGGAGGGGGCACTGAAGCTTTCTTT
CDR3: CASRGGGGGTEAFF

D: TRBD2
size: once
J: TRBJ2-5
V: TRBV5-1
DNA: TGCGCCAGCAGCGGGGCTAGCGGGGGAGAGACCCAGTACTTC
CDR3: CASSGASGGETQYF

D: -
size: -
J: TRBJ1-3
V: TRBV6-1
DNA: TGTGCCAGCAGCCGGTCCGGCGGGAACACCATATATTTT
CDR3: CASSRSGGNTIYF

D: TRBD2
size: -
J: TRBJ2-1
V: TRBV18
DNA: TGTGCCAGCTCAATGACTAGCGGGTCAGTCAATGAGCAGTTCTTC
CDR3: CASSMTSGSVNEQFF

D: TRBD2
size: -
J: TRBJ2-1
V: TRBV5-5
DNA: TGTGCCAGCAGCTTACCGGGACTAGCGGGGATCACCTACAATGAGCAGTTCTTC
CDR3: CASSLPGLAGITYNEQFF

D: -
size: -
J: TRBJ2-7
V: TRBV5-1
DNA: TGCGCCAGCAGCTGGACTTCGACAGGATCCTACGAGCAGTACTTC
CDR3: CASSWTSTGSYEQYF

D: TRBD1
size: -
J: TRBJ1-1
V: TRBV6-1
DNA: TGTGCCAGCAGTGAAGCCCACCGACAGGGGACTGAAGCTTTCTTT
CDR3: CASSEAHRQGTEAFF

D: -
size: -
J: TRBJ2-3
V: TRBV27
DNA: TGTGCCAGCAGTTTAGACAGAAGCACAGATACGCAGTATTTT
CDR3: CASSLDRSTDTQYF

D: TRBD1
size: -
J: TRBJ2-5
V: TRBV7-9
DNA: TGTGCCAGCAGCTTAGTTGAAGGGGGCGGGACCCAGTACTTC
CDR3: CASSLVEGGGTQYF

D: TRBD2
size: few
J: TRBJ2-2
V: TRBV13
DNA: TGTGCCAGCAGCTTAGGGACTAGCGGTACTTACACCGGGGAGCTGTTTTTT
CDR3: CASSLGTSGTYTGELFF

D: -
size: -
J: TRBJ2-5
V: TRBV7-6
DNA: TGTGCCAGCAGCTTGGGCAGGATGGAGACCCAGTACTTC
CDR3: CASSLGRMETQYF

D: TRBD1
size: few
J: TRBJ1-1
V: TRBV9
DNA: TGTGCCAGCAGCGCCGACCCGGGACAGGCAAACACTGAAGCTTTCTTT
CDR3: CASSADPGQANTEAFF

D: TRBD2
size: -
J: TRBJ2-7
V: TRBV11-3
DNA: TGTGCCAGCACCACCCGACTAGCGGGAGCCGACGAGCAGTACTTC
CDR3: CASTTRLAGADEQYF

D: -
size: -
J: TRBJ2-5
V: TRBV5-1
DNA: TGCGCCAGCAGCTTGGGTGGGAGTTCAGAGACCCAGTACTTC
CDR3: CASSLGGSSETQYF

D: TRBD1
size: -
J: TRBJ2-2
V: TRBV5-5
DNA: TGTGCCAGCAGCTTGGGGGGACAGGGTATCACCGGGGAGCTGTTTTTT
CDR3: CASSLGGQGITGELFF

D: -
size: -
J: TRBJ2-1
V: TRBV5-4
DNA: TGTGCCAGCAGCCCAAGGGCTGAGGGTGAGCAGTTCTTC
CDR3: CASSPRAEGEQFF

D: TRBD1
size: few
J: TRBJ1-2
V: TRBV7-9
DNA: TGTGCCAGCAGCTGGGGACAGGGACGCTATGGCTACACCTTC
CDR3: CASSWGQGRYGYTF

D: -
size: -
J: TRBJ1-2
V: TRBV27
DNA: TGTGCCAGCCGAGAGTCAGGGTACTATGGCTACACCTTC
CDR3: CASRESGYYGYTF

D: -
size: -
J: TRBJ2-7
V: TRBV18
DNA: TGTGCCAGCTCGCCAATTCTCAGGGGTTACGAGCAGTACTTC
CDR3: CASSPILRGYEQYF

D: -
size: -
J: TRBJ2-1
V: TRBV27
DNA: TGTGCCAGCAGTCTATCCCCCGTCAGGGAGCAGTTCTTC
CDR3: CASSLSPVREQFF

D: TRBD1
size: -
J: TRBJ1-4
V: TRBV5-4
DNA: TGTGCCAGCAGCGGGACAGGGGGCGCAACTAATGAAAAACTGTTTTTT
CDR3: CASSGTGGATNEKLFF

D: TRBD2
size: -
J: TRBJ2-1
V: TRBV4-2
DNA: TGTGCCAGCAGCCATGGGACGGGGGGGCCCGGTGAGCAGTTCTTC
CDR3: CASSHGTGGPGEQFF

D: -
size: -
J: TRBJ2-5
V: TRBV25-1
DNA: TGTGCCAGCAGTGTCCCAGGGTCCGGGGGGACCCAGTACTTC
CDR3: CASSVPGSGGTQYF

D: TRBD1
size: -
J: TRBJ1-1
V: TRBV4-1
DNA: TGCGCCAGCAGCCAAGATAGGGCAGGGGGCTCTGAAGCTTTCTTT
CDR3: CASSQDRAGGSEAFF

D: -
size: -
J: TRBJ2-3
V: TRBV9
DNA: TGTGCCAGCAGCCCCTTCGGAGGCTCCACAGATACGCAGTATTTT
CDR3: CASSPFGGSTDTQYF

D: -
size: -
J: TRBJ2-3
V: TRBV7-3
DNA: TGTGCCAGCAGCACTTACAGCACAGATACGCAGTATTTT
CDR3: CASSTYSTDTQYF

D: -
size: -
J: TRBJ1-2
V: TRBV18
DNA: TGTGCCAGCTCACCACCGGGCACTAGCTATGGCTACACCTTC
CDR3: CASSPPGTSYGYTF

D: TRBD1
size: few
J: TRBJ1-3
V: TRBV2
DNA: TGTGCCAGCAGGCCAGGGGGGATCTCTGGAAACACCATATATTTT
CDR3: CASRPGGISGNTIYF

D: TRBD1
size: -
J: TRBJ1-1
V: TRBV5-1
DNA: TGCGCCAGCAGCGGAGGGACAGGGGATTCGGCAGGTGCTTTCTTT
CDR3: CASSGGTGDSAGAFF

D: -
size: once
J: TRBJ2-2
V: TRBV11-3
DNA: TGTGCCAGCAGCCCGGGACTCCTTCAAACCGGGGAGCTGTTTTTT
CDR3: CASSPGLLQTGELFF

D: -
size: few
J: TRBJ1-5
V: TRBV27
DNA: TGTGCCAGCCGGGGTGGAAAGAGTCAGCCCCAGCATTTT
CDR3: CASRGGKSQPQHF

D: TRBD1
size: -
J: TRBJ2-7
V: TRBV11-2
DNA: TGTGCCAGCAGTAACGACAGGGGGCGAGAGCAGTACTTC
CDR3: CASSNDRGREQYF

D: -
size: few
J: TRBJ1-2
V: TRBV6-1
DNA: TGTGCCAGCAGTGAATACCAGGGTACCTATGGCTACACCTTC
CDR3: CASSEYQGTYGYTF

D: TRBD2
size: -
J: TRBJ2-7
V: TRBV7-7
DNA: TGTGCTAGCAGTCCGGAGCGGGGTCCCTTCCCCTACGAGCAGTACTTC
CDR3: CASSPERGPFPYEQYF

D: TRBD1
size: -
J: TRBJ1-5
V: TRBV2
DNA: TGTGCCAGCCAGGGACAGGGGGATCAGCCCCAGCATTTT
CDR3: CASQGQGDQPQHF

D: -
size: once
J: TRBJ2-2
V: TRBV2
DNA: TGTGCCAGCAGTGAACTCAGGGGCACCGGGGAGCTGTTTTTT
CDR3: CASSELRGTGELFF

D: TRBD1
size: -
J: TRBJ2-2
V: TRBV9
DNA: TGTGCCAGCAGCGTACAGGGGGCGAACACCGGGGAGCTGTTTTTT
CDR3: CASSVQGANTGELFF

D: TRBD1
size: once
J: TRBJ1-2
V: TRBV7-9
DNA: TGTGCCAGCAGCTTAGCAGGGGGCGCTCCTTTTGGCTACACCTTC
CDR3: CASSLAGGAPFGYTF

D: -
size: -
J: TRBJ2-7
V: TRBV5-1
DNA: TGCGCCAGCAGCTTGGCAGGGCTCGAGCAGTACTTC
CDR3: CASSLAGLEQYF

D: TRBD2
size: once
J: TRBJ2-7
V: TRBV4-2
DNA: TGTGCCAGCAGCCCCCACGAAGCGGGGGGGCTAAGATACGAGCAGTACTTC
CDR3: CASSPHEAGGLRYEQYF